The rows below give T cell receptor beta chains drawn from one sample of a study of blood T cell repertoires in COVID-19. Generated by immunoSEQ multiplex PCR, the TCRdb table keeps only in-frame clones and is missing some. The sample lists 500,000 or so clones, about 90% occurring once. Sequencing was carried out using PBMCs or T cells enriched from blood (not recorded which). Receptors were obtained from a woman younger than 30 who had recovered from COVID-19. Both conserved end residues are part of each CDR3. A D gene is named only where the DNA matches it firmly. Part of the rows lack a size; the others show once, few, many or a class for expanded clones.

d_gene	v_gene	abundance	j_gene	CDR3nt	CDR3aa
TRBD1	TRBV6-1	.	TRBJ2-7	TGTGCCAGCAGTGGACAGGGGGCCATCTCAGGGTACGAGCAGTACTTC	CASSGQGAISGYEQYF
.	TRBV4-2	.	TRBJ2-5	TGTGCCAGCAGCCAAACAGGAGGGGAGACCCAGTACTTC	CASSQTGGETQYF
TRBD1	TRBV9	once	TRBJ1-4	TGTGCCAGCAGCTCAGACAGGGTTCCCAATGAAAAACTGTTTTTT	CASSSDRVPNEKLFF
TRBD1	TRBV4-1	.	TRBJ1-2	TGCGCCAGCAGCCTAGCGGCACAGGGGACGAATGGCTACACCTTC	CASSLAAQGTNGYTF
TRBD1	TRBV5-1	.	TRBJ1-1	TGCGCCAGCAGCTTGGATGGGACAGGGGGAAACTTCTTT	CASSLDGTGGNFF
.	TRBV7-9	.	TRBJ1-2	TGTGCCAGCAGCTCCGACATAACATATGGCTACACCTTC	CASSSDITYGYTF
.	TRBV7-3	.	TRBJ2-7	TGTGCCAGCAGCTCCGTACTAGGTGACGAGCAGTACTTC	CASSSVLGDEQYF
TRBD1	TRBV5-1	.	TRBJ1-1	TGCGCCAGCAGCCTGGGACAGGGCGAAGCTTTCTTT	CASSLGQGEAFF
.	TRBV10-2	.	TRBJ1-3	TGCGCCAGCAGCACAGTCTCTGGAAACACCATATATTTT	CASSTVSGNTIYF
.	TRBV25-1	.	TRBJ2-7	TGTGCCAGCACCCCGGTCGCGTCCTACGAGCAGTACTTC	CASTPVASYEQYF
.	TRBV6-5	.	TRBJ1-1	TGTGCCAGCAGGCCGCGTCTGGGACACTTTGAAGCTTTCTTT	CASRPRLGHFEAFF
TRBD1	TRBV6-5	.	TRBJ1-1	TGTGCCAGCAGTTACGTAGCAGGGGGTAAGACTGAAGCTTTCTTT	CASSYVAGGKTEAFF
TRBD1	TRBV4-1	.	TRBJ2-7	TGCGCCAGCAGTCGTGACCTGGGACAGCTCTACGAGCAGTACTTC	CASSRDLGQLYEQYF
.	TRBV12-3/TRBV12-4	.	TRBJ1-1	TGTGCCAGCACGCACGCGAGGGTAACAGCTTTCTTT	CASTHARVTAFF
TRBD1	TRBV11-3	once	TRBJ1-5	TGTGCCAGCAGCGGGAGCAGGGACAGGGGGTGGACGAGCAATCAGCCCCAGCATTTT	CASSGSRDRGWTSNQPQHF
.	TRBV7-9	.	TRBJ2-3	TGTGCCAGCAGCTTAGAGGCGGGCCGCACAGATACGCAGTATTTT	CASSLEAGRTDTQYF
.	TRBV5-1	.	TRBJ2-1	TGCGCCAGCAGCTTGGCCTTTCTGGGGCGGGAGCAGTTCTTC	CASSLAFLGREQFF
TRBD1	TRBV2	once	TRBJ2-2	TGTGCCAGCAGTCGGGACAGGAACACCGGGGAGCTGTTTTTT	CASSRDRNTGELFF
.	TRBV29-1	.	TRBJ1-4	TGCAGCGTTTATGAGGAAAAACTGTTTTTT	CSVYEEKLFF
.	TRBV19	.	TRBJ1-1	TGTGCCAGTACGGGAGTAGGCCAGCCTCCGAACACTGAAGCTTTCTTT	CASTGVGQPPNTEAFF
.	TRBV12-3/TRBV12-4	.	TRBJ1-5	TGTGCCAGCAGTTTACCCCAGGTGGAGCCCCAGCATTTT	CASSLPQVEPQHF
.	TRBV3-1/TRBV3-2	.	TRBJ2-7	TGTGCCAGCAGCCCCGTAGCGTCCAGCTCCTACGAGCAGTACTTC	CASSPVASSSYEQYF
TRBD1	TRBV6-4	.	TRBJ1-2	TGTGCCAGCAGTCCTGGGACAGGGGGCTGGAGCTATGGCTACACCTTC	CASSPGTGGWSYGYTF
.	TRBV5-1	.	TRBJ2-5	TGCGCCAGCAGCTTAGGGGGGGGGCCCCGTGAGACCCAGTACTTC	CASSLGGGPRETQYF
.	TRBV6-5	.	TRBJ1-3	TGTGCCAGCAGTTATAGCCCAGGGTCCTCTGGAAACACCATATATTTT	CASSYSPGSSGNTIYF
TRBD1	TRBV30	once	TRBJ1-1	TGTGCCTGGGGCGACAGGGAAAGGGGAGCTTTCTTT	CAWGDRERGAFF
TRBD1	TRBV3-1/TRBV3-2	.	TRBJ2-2	TGTGCCAGCAGCCAAGCGGGACAGGGGAACACCGGGGAGCTGTTTTTT	CASSQAGQGNTGELFF
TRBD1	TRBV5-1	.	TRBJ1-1	TGCGCCAGCAGCTTACCCGGGACAGGCAACACTGAAGCTTTCTTT	CASSLPGTGNTEAFF
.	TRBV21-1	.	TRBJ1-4	TGTGCCAGCAGCAAAGGTGGGCCAGTCGGTAATGAAAAACTGTTTTTT	CASSKGGPVGNEKLFF
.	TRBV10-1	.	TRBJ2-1	TGCGCCAGCAGTGCCGGGGAAACGGGAAATGAGCAGTTCTTC	CASSAGETGNEQFF
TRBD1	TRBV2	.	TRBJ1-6	TGTGCCAGCAGTGCGGGGACAGTAGTCTCCTATAATTCACCCCTCCACTTT	CASSAGTVVSYNSPLHF
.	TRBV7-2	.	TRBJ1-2	TGTGCCAGCAGCTTAAAAAAGGGGGTTGGGGACTATGGCTACACCTTC	CASSLKKGVGDYGYTF
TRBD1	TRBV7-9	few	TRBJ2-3	TGTGCCAGCAGCCTCAAAGAGGGGGCGGATACGCAGTATTTT	CASSLKEGADTQYF
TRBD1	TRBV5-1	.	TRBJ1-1	TGCGCCAGCGCTCTTCAGGGGGCAACTCCTGAAGCTTTCTTT	CASALQGATPEAFF
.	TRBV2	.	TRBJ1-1	TGTGCCAGCAGGGGGGGGTCGGACACTGAAGCTTTCTTT	CASRGGSDTEAFF
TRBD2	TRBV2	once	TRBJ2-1	TGTGCCAGCAGACATGGCGGGACTAGCGGGGGGGATGAGCAGTTCTTC	CASRHGGTSGGDEQFF
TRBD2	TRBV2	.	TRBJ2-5	TGTGCCAGCAGTGATCTAGCGGGGGGCGAAGAGACCCAGTACTTC	CASSDLAGGEETQYF
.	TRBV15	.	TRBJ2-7	TGTGCCACCAGCACAGGACAGTACGAGCAGTACTTC	CATSTGQYEQYF
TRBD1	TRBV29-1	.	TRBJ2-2	TGCAGCGCCTCCGGTACAGGGGGCGGAGAGCTGTTTTTT	CSASGTGGGELFF
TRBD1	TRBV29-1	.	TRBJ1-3	TGCAGCGTTGTGGCAGGGGGAGGAAACACCATATATTTT	CSVVAGGGNTIYF
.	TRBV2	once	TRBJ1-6	TGTGCCAGCACACCGATTGACAGGACCTCCCTCCACTTT	CASTPIDRTSLHF
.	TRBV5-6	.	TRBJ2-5	TGTGCCAGCAGCGGCTTAGGGGGCCAAGAGACCCAGTACTTC	CASSGLGGQETQYF
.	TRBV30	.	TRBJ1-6	TGTGCCTGGAACCTGGGGCAGAATTATTCACCCCTCCACTTT	CAWNLGQNYSPLHF
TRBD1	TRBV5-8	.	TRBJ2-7	TGTGCCAGCATCACCACCGGGACAGGGATTCCCTACGAGCAGTACTTC	CASITTGTGIPYEQYF
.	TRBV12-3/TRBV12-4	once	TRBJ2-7	TGTGCCAGCAGTTTGGCGGGAAAACTGATTTACTTC	CASSLAGKLIYF
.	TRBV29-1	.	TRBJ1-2	TGCAGCGTTGAAGGGGTACAGGGACCCTATGGCTACACCTTC	CSVEGVQGPYGYTF